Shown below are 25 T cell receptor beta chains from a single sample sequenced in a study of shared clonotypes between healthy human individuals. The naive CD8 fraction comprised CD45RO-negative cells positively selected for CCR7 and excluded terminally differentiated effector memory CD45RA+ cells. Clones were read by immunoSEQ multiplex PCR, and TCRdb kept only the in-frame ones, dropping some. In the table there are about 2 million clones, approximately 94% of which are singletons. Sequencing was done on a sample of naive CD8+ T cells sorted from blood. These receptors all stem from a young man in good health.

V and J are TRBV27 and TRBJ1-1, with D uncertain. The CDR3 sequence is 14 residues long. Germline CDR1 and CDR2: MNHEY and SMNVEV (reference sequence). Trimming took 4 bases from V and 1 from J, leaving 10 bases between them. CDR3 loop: CASSSPGGNTEAFF. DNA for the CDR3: TGTGCCAGCAGTTCCCCGGGAGGGAACACTGAAGCTTTCTTT.

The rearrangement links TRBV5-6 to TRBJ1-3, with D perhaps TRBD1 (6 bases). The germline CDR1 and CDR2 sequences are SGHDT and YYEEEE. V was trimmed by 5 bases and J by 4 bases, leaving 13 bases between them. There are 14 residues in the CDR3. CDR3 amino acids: CASRTGTRGNTIYF. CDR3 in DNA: TGTGCCAGCAGGACCGGGACACGGGGAAACACCATATATTTT.

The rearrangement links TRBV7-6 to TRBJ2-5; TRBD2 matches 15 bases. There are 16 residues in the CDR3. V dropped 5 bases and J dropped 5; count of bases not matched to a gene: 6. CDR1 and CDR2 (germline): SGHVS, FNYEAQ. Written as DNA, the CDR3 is TGTGCCAGCAGCATTGGGACTAGCGGGGGGTGGGAGACCCAGTACTTC. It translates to CASSIGTSGGWETQYF.

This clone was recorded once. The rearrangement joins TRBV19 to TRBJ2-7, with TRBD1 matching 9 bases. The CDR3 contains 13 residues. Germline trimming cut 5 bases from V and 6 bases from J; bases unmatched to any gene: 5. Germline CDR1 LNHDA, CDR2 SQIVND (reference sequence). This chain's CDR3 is CASSLGTGSEQYF. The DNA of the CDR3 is TGTGCCAGTAGTCTCGGGACAGGGTCCGAGCAGTACTTC. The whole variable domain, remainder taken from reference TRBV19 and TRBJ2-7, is DGGITQSPKYLFRKEGQNVTLSCEQNLNHDAMYWYRQDPGQGLRLIYYSQIVNDFQKGDIAEGYSVSREKKESFPLTVTSAQKNPTAFYLCASSLGTGSEQYFGPGTRLTVT.

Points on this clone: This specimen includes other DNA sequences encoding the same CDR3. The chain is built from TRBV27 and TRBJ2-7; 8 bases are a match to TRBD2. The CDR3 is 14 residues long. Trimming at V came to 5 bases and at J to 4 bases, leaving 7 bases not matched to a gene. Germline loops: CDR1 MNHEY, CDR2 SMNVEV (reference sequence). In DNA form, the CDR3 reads TGTGCCAGCAGTCTAGCGGGCGGGGGGTACGAGCAGTACTTC. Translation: CASSLAGGGYEQYF.

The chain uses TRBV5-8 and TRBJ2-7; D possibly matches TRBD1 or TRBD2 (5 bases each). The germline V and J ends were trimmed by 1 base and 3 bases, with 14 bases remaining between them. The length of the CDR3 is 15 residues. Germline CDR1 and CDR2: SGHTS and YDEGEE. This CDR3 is CASSLRDQENYEQYF. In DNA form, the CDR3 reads TGTGCCAGCAGCTTGAGGGACCAGGAGAACTACGAGCAGTACTTC.

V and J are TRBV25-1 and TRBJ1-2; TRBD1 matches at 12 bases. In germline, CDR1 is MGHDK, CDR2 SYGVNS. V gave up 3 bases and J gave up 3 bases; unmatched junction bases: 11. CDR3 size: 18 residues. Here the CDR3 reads CASSETGTGGLMDYGYTF. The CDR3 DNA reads TGTGCCAGCAGTGAGACAGGGACAGGGGGCTTGATGGACTATGGCTACACCTTC.

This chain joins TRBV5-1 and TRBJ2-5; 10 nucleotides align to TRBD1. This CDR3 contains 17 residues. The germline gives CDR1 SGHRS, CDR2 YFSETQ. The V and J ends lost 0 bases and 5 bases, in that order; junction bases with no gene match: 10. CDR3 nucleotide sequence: TGCGCCAGCAGCTTGGGTACCCGGGACAGGGGTTGGGAGACCCAGTACTTC. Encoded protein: CASSLGTRDRGWETQYF.

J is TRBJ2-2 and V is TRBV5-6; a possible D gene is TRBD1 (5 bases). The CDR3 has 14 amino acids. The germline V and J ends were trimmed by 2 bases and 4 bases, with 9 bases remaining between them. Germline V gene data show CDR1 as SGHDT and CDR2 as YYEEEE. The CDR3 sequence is CASSFEQVTGELFF. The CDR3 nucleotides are TGTGCCAGCAGCTTCGAACAGGTCACCGGGGAGCTGTTTTTT.

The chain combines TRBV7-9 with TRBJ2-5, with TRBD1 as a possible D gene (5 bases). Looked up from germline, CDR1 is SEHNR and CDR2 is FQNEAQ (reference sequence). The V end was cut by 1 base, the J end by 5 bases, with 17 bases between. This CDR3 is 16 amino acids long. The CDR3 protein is CASSLDWGPEQETQYF. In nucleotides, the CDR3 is TGTGCCAGCAGCTTAGATTGGGGCCCCGAGCAGGAGACCCAGTACTTC.

The CDR3 nucleotides read TGTGCCAGCAGCTACTCGTCGGTCTTCAGCTACGAGCAGTACTTC. This encodes CASSYSSVFSYEQYF. The chain carries TRBV7-9 and TRBJ2-7; unclear D gene. Trimming cost V 4 bases and J 3 bases, with 16 bases left between them. The CDR3 contains 15 residues. From germline, CDR1 is SEHNR and CDR2 FQNEAQ (reference sequence).

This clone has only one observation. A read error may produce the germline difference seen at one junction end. Here the CDR3 reads CASSPITPNEQFF. CDR3 DNA: TGTGCTAGCAGCCCAATAACTCCCAATGAGCAGTTCTTC. V is TRBV7-7 and J is TRBJ2-1; D is unresolved. The CDR3 is 13 residues long. The V gene's germline CDR1 is SSHAT and CDR2 FNYEAQ (reference sequence).

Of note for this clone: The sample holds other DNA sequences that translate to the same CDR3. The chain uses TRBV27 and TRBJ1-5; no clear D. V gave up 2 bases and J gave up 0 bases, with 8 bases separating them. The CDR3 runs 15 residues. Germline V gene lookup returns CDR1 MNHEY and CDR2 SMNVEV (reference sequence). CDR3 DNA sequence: TGTGCCAGCAGTTTAGTGGGGTATAGCAATCAGCCCCAGCATTTT. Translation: CASSLVGYSNQPQHF.

The CDR3 protein is CASSDGLESGAYEQYF. The CDR3 DNA follows: TGTGCCAGCAGCGACGGCCTTGAATCGGGGGCCTACGAGCAGTACTTC. This chain joins TRBV9 and TRBJ2-7, with D perhaps TRBD2 (6 bases). The CDR3 is 16 amino acids. Per germline, CDR1 SGDLS and CDR2 YYNGEE. With 3 bases removed from V and 2 bases from J, the gap between germline ends came to 18 bases.

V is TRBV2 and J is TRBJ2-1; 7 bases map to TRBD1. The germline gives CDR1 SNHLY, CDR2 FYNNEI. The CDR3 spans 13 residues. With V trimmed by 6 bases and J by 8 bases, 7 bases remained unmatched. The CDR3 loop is CASRGQDFDEQFF. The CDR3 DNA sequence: TGTGCCAGCAGAGGACAGGATTTCGATGAGCAGTTCTTC.

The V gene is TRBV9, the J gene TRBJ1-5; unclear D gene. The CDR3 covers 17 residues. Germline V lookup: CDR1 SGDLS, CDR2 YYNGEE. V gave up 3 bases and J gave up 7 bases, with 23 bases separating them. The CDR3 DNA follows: TGTGCCAGCAGCGAGTCACGGTCTCCAACTAAGAGCCAGCCCCAGCATTTT. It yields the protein CASSESRSPTKSQPQHF.

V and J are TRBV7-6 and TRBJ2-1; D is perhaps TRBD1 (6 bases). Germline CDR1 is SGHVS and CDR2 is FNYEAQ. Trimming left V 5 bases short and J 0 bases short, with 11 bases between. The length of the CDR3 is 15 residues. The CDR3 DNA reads TGTGCCAGCAGCCCGGGACAACGCTCCTACAATGAGCAGTTCTTC. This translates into CASSPGQRSYNEQFF.

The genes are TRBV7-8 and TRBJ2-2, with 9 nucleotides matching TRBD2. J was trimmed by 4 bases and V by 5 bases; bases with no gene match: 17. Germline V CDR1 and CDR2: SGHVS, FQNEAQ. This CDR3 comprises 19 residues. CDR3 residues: CASSPYTQGGLASTGELFF. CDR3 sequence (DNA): TGTGCCAGCAGCCCGTACACGCAGGGCGGACTAGCGAGCACCGGGGAGCTGTTTTTT.

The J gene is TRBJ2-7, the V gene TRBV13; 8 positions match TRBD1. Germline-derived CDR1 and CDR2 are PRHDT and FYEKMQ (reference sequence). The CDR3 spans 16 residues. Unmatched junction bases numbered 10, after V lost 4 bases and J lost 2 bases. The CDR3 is CASSSGQGLRTYEQYF. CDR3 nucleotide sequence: TGTGCCAGCAGCTCTGGACAGGGTTTGCGAACCTACGAGCAGTACTTC. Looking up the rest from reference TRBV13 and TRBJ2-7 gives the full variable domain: AAGVIQSPRHLIKEKRETATLKCYPIPRHDTVYWYQQGPGQDPQFLISFYEKMQSDKGSIPDRFSAQQFSDYHSELNMSSLELGDSALYFCASSSGQGLRTYEQYFGPGTRLTVT.

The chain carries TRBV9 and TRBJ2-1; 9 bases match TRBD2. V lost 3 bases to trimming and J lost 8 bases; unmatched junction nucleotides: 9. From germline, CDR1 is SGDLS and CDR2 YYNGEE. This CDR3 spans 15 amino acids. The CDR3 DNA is TGTGCCAGCAGCGATCGCGGGAGGGCCTTTGATGAGCAGTTCTTC. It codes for CASSDRGRAFDEQFF.

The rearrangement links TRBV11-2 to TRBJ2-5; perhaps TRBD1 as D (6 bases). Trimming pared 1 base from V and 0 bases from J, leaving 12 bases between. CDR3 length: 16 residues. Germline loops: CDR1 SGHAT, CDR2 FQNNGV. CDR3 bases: TGTGCCAGCAGCTTAGGAGGACAGCCGTACCAAGAGACCCAGTACTTC. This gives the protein CASSLGGQPYQETQYF.

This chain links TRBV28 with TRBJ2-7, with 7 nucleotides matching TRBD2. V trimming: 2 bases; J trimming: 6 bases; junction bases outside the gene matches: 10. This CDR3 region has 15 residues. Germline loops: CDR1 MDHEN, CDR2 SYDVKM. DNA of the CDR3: TGTGCCAGCAGTTTAATGGGAGGGCTTATTGGCGAGCAGTACTTC. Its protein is CASSLMGGLIGEQYF.

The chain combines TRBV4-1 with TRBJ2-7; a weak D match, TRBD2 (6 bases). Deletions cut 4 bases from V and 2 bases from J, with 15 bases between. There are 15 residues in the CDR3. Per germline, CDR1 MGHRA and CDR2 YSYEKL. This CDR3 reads CASSRAGTDAYEQYF. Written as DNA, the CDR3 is TGCGCCAGCAGCCGGGCGGGGACGGATGCCTACGAGCAGTACTTC.

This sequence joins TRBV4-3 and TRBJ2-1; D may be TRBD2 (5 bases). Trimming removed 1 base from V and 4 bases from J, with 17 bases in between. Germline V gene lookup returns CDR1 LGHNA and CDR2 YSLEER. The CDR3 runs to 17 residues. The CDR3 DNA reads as TGCGCCAGCAGCCAAGTAGCCACGCCGACGGGATACAATGAGCAGTTCTTC. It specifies CASSQVATPTGYNEQFF.

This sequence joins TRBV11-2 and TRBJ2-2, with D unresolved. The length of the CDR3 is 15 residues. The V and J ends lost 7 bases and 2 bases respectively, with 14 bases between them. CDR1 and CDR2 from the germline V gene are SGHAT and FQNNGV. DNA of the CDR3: TGTGCCAGCAACATCCGGGTCCTCAACACCGGGGAGCTGTTTTTT. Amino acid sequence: CASNIRVLNTGELFF.